Given below is one T cell receptor beta chain in context. This CDR3 is built from 14 residues. Trimming removed 0 bases at V and 3 bases at J, with 7 bases between. Germline loops: CDR1 KGHDR, CDR2 SFDVKD. In the original processing: How many nucleated cells were present was estimated from reference gene primer amplification. The table came from immunoSEQ multiplex PCR; TCRdb's copy has only in-frame clones and leaves some out. V, J and clone size reflect that table, while D and trimming were determined from the DNA. The repertoire consists of some 160,000 clones, with roughly 91% occurring once and the leading ten covering roughly 1.9%. The data derive from a study of blood T cell repertoires in COVID-19. Study details: The United States, Italy and Spain provided the acute and convalescent COVID-19 samples. PBMCs, B-cell-depleted T cells, or T cells provided the cDNA or gDNA that made up the material.

Sequenced input: peripheral blood. The J gene is TRBJ1-2, the V gene TRBV24-1; unclear D gene. This receptor was taken from a man aged 45-60 years who had recovered from COVID-19. The CDR3, as DNA: TGTGCCACCAGTGATTTGGCCGGGGACTATGGCTACACCTTC. Protein: CATSDLAGDYGYTF.